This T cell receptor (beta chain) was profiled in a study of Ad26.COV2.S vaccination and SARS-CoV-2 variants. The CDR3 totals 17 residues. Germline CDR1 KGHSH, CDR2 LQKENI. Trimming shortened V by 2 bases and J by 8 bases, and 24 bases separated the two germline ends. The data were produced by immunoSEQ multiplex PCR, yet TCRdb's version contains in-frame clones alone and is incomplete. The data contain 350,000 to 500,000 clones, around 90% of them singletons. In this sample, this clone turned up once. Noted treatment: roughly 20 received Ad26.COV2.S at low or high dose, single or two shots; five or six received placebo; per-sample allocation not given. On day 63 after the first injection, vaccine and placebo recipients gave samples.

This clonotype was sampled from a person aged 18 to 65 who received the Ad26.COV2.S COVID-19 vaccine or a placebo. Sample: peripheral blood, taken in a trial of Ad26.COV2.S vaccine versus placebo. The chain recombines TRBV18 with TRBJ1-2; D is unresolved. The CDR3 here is CASSPSVSARGIRGYTF. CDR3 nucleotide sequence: TGTGCCAGCTCACCAAGCGTGTCGGCGCGGGGTATTCGGGGCTACACCTTC.